This T cell receptor (beta chain) comes out of a study of blood T cell repertoires in COVID-19. This CDR3 region has 14 residues. V gave up 4 bases and J gave up 8 bases, with 12 bases separating them. The germline V gene has CDR1 SGHTA and CDR2 FQGNSA. The protocol was immunoSEQ multiplex PCR, while the TCRdb copy is restricted to in-frame clones and leaves out a portion. The sample has about 400,000 clones, over 75% seen once. Material for sequencing was PBMCs or T cells enriched from blood (not recorded which). The sequence was obtained from a woman in her forties with acute COVID-19. The chain uses TRBV7-2 and TRBJ1-6; a weak D match, TRBD1 (6 bases). CDR3 DNA sequence: TGTGCCAGCAGCTACCGACAGGTAGATTCACCCCTCCACTTT. Translation gives CASSYRQVDSPLHF.